One T cell receptor beta chain is described in this entry. Its antigen is unknown. The germline gene is not matched at one end of the junction; a read error may be the cause. Not enrolled were patients with uncontrolled infection, other autoimmune disease, pregnancy or lactation. Amplification of TCR beta CDR3 regions used RNA as the template. A set of HTBI primers served as the primers for a first-round RT-PCR of the TCR CDR3. TCRdb used MiXCR to reprocess the multiplex PCR reads, holding one entry per CDR3 protein. This table has 660,000 or so distinct CDR3 sequences, over 40% appearing once. The sample belongs to a study of T cells in Graves' hyperthyroidism and ophthalmopathy. The study, taken as a whole, reports: Separation of ophthalmopathy from stable hyperthyroidism was achieved by a 13 V-J model.

Germline V gives CDR1 SGHRS, CDR2 YFSETQ. CDR3 length equals 14 residues. Sequenced input: peripheral blood or thyroid tissue (not recorded which). This TCR was recovered from an adult man with Graves' disease, either hyperthyroidism or ophthalmopathy (not recorded which). The rearrangement uses TRBV5-1 and TRBJ1-2; the D gene is possibly TRBD1 (6 bases). In DNA form, the CDR3 reads TGTGCCAGCAGCCAACGGGGCAGGGGCTATGGCTACACCTTC. It codes for CASSQRGRGYGYTF.